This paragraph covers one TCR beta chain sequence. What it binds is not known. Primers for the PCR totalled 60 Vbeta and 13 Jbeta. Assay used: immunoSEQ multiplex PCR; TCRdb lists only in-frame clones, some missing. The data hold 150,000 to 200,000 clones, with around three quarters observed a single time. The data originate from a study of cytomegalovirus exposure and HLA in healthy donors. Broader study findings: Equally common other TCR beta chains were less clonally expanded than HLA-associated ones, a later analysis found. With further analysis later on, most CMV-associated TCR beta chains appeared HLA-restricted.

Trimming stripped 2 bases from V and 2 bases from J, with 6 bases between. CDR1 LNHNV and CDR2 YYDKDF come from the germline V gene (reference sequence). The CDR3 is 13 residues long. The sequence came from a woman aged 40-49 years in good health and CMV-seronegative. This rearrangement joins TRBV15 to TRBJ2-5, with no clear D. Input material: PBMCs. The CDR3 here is CATSRSSQETQYF. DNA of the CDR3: TGTGCCACCAGCAGATCGTCGCAAGAGACCCAGTACTTC.